A selection of T cell receptor beta chains follows, all from one sample in a study of blood T cells in healthy people across ages. One entry per CDR3 protein results from TCRdb running MiXCR on the 5' RACE reads. The sample shows 1.5 million to 1.8 million distinct CDR3 sequences, roughly 43% of them seen only once. The sequencing sample was made of blood. The source of these receptors is a woman aged 18-30 years in good health. Both conserved end residues are part of each CDR3. D genes are given only for firm matches. The listing skips clone size in some rows; elsewhere it reads once, few, many or a size class.

>TRBV12-3/TRBV12-4|-|TRBD2|TRBJ2-3
TGTGCCAGCAGTCCAGGACTAGCGGGAGGCGCAGATACGGAATATTTT
CASSPGLAGGADTEYF
>TRBV5-1|-|-|TRBJ2-3
TGCGCCAGCAGCTTGGTTTCTACCCCCGGGGGCACAGATACGCAGTATTTT
CASSLVSTPGGTDTQYF
>TRBV5-6|-|-|TRBJ2-5
TGTGCCAGCAGCTCGCCGGGTCTCAAAGAGACCCAGTACTTC
CASSSPGLKETQYF
>TRBV7-9|few|-|TRBJ2-3
TGTGCCAGCAGCATCCACCACGTCAGCGTCACCACAGATACGCAGTATTTT
CASSIHHVSVTTDTQYF
>TRBV3-1|few|TRBD1|TRBJ1-2
TGTGCCAGCTATGGGGCTAGGACAGGAAACTTCTATGGCTACACCTTC
CASYGARTGNFYGYTF
>TRBV2|-|TRBD1|TRBJ2-7
TGTGCCAGCATGCCGGGACAGGGCCCCTACGAGCAGTACTTC
CASMPGQGPYEQYF
>TRBV4-2|-|-|TRBJ1-5
TGTGCCAGCAGCCACATGGAACTGGGGGATCAGCCCCAGCATTTT
CASSHMELGDQPQHF
>TRBV29-1|many|TRBD1|TRBJ2-7
TGCAGCGTTCCGGGACAGGGTTCCTACGAGCAGTACTTC
CSVPGQGSYEQYF
>TRBV12-3/TRBV12-4|-|-|TRBJ1-5
TGTGCCAGCAGTCCGGACACAAGCAATCAGCCCCAGCATTTT
CASSPDTSNQPQHF
>TRBV29-1|-|-|TRBJ2-7
TGCAGCGCGGTCCACAGGGATCGGGGCGAGCAGTACTTC
CSAVHRDRGEQYF
>TRBV3-1|few|-|TRBJ2-1
TGTGCCAGCAGCTACCAGGGGAGTCGGAATGAGCAGTTCTTC
CASSYQGSRNEQFF
>TRBV6-5|-|-|TRBJ2-3
TGTGCCAGCAGTTACTCGATCCGGCGGAGTACCCTCACAGATACGCAGTATTTT
CASSYSIRRSTLTDTQYF
>TRBV21-1|few|-|TRBJ2-7
TGTGCCAGCAGCAAAGCTTGGGGGGTAAGAGATTCCTACGAGCAGTACTTC
CASSKAWGVRDSYEQYF
>TRBV5-6|few|-|TRBJ2-7
TGTGCCAGCAGCTTTGTCAGCCTGGAAGAGCAGTACTTC
CASSFVSLEEQYF
>TRBV5-5|-|-|TRBJ2-2
TGTGCCAGCGGCCCAGTTAGCACCGGGGAGCTGTTTTTT
CASGPVSTGELFF
>TRBV6-5|-|-|TRBJ2-7
TGTGCCAGCCGTCCCGGGACTTACCCCTACAATGAGCAGTACTTC
CASRPGTYPYNEQYF
>TRBV18|-|-|TRBJ2-7
TGTGCCAGCTCACCACAACAGGGAACCAACGAGCAGTACTTC
CASSPQQGTNEQYF
>TRBV6-6|-|-|TRBJ1-4
TGTGCCAGCAGTTACGGTTTCGCCGAGGCCCCTTATGAAAAACTGTTTTTT
CASSYGFAEAPYEKLFF
>TRBV3-1|few|-|TRBJ1-2
TGTGCCAGCAGCCAACGCGGGGGCGATGGCTACACCTTC
CASSQRGGDGYTF
>TRBV24-1|-|TRBD2|TRBJ2-2
TGTGCCACCAGTGATTTCCTTACTAGCGGGAGGAACACCGGGGAGCTGTTTTTT
CATSDFLTSGRNTGELFF
>TRBV4-3|-|TRBD2|TRBJ2-1
TGCGCCGGCCGTACGGGACTAGCGGCAATTAATGAGCAGTTCTTC
CAGRTGLAAINEQFF
>TRBV5-1|-|-|TRBJ2-3
TGCGCCAGCAGCTTGTACGGGCTGATGTCAGGTACGCAGTATTTT
CASSLYGLMSGTQYF
>TRBV7-2|-|-|TRBJ2-7
TGTGCCAGCAGCTTTACTCAATCTCCCCTGGGCGAGCAGTACTTC
CASSFTQSPLGEQYF
>TRBV14|-|-|TRBJ2-5
TGTGCCAGCAGCCAAGCTGACCTCCAAGAGACCCAGTACTTC
CASSQADLQETQYF
>TRBV20-1|-|-|TRBJ2-3
TGCGGTGCTAGAGATGTGGTGCAGACCCGAGATACGCAGTATTTT
CGARDVVQTRDTQYF
>TRBV6-1|-|-|TRBJ1-5
TGTGCCAGCAGTGCCAGAAGGGGTCAGCCCCAGCATTTT
CASSARRGQPQHF
>TRBV11-3|once|TRBD2|TRBJ2-1
TGTGCCAGCAGCCAAACGGGACTACTTAATGAGCAGTTCTTC
CASSQTGLLNEQFF
>TRBV29-1|-|-|TRBJ1-1
TGCAGCGTTGAAGTTTTAAGGGGAAGGGCTTTCTTT
CSVEVLRGRAFF
>TRBV4-1|many|-|TRBJ2-7
TGCGCCAGCAGCCAAGAATACACCTACGAGCAGTACTTC
CASSQEYTYEQYF
>TRBV9|-|-|TRBJ2-2
TGTGCCAGCAGCGCAGGGGGGGCCGGGGAGCTGTTTTTT
CASSAGGAGELFF
>TRBV12-3/TRBV12-4|few|TRBD2|TRBJ2-3
TGTGCCAGCAGTCGATTAAACCTAGCGGGAGGCACAGATACGCAGTATTTT
CASSRLNLAGGTDTQYF
>TRBV9|-|TRBD1|TRBJ2-3
TGTGCCAGCAGCGACATGACAGGGTACGCAGATACGCAGTATTTT
CASSDMTGYADTQYF
>TRBV9|-|TRBD1|TRBJ1-6
TGTGCCAGCAGCTCAGAGGGGACAGAGAATTCACCCCTCCACTTT
CASSSEGTENSPLHF
>TRBV7-9|-|-|TRBJ2-5
TGTGCCAGCAGCCCCATTTCGGCCACCCAGTACTTC
CASSPISATQYF
>TRBV27|-|-|TRBJ1-5
TGTGCCAGCAGTCCTGGGGGATGGGCCGTGGGCAATCAGCCCCAGCATTTT
CASSPGGWAVGNQPQHF
>TRBV20-1|-|-|TRBJ2-5
TGCAGTGCTATCATGAACCAAGAGACCCAGTACTTC
CSAIMNQETQYF
>TRBV7-9|few|-|TRBJ2-3
TGTGCCAGCAGCTTCCCTCGATCGGTAGATACGCAGTATTTT
CASSFPRSVDTQYF
>TRBV7-2|few|-|TRBJ1-2
TGTGCCAGCAGCTTAGATGGTAGGGCTGGCTACACCTTC
CASSLDGRAGYTF
>TRBV20-1|-|TRBD2|TRBJ2-1
TGCAGTGCTAGTTCTAGCGGTAACAATGAGCAGTTCTTC
CSASSSGNNEQFF
>TRBV4-1|-|-|TRBJ2-7
TGCGCCAGCAGCCAAGGACGCGCCTCCTACGAGCAGTACTTC
CASSQGRASYEQYF
>TRBV20-1|-|-|TRBJ1-1
TGCAGTGGGGTCGGGGAAGCCATTGAAGCTTTCTTT
CSGVGEAIEAFF
>TRBV5-1|few|TRBD1|TRBJ2-2
TGCGCCAGCAGCTGGGGGACAGCGAACACCGGGGAGCTGTTTTTT
CASSWGTANTGELFF
>TRBV12-3/TRBV12-4|many|-|TRBJ2-5
TGTGCCAGCAGTTTATCCAGGGTGGGGCAAGAGACCCAGTACTTC
CASSLSRVGQETQYF
>TRBV25-1|few|-|TRBJ1-4
TGTGCCAGCAGTTCGACAGGCCGCGGGCGTGAAAAACTGTTTTTT
CASSSTGRGREKLFF
>TRBV7-2|-|-|TRBJ1-5
TGTGCCAGCAGCTTAGTGCCAGGAGACAATCAGCCCCAGCATTTT
CASSLVPGDNQPQHF